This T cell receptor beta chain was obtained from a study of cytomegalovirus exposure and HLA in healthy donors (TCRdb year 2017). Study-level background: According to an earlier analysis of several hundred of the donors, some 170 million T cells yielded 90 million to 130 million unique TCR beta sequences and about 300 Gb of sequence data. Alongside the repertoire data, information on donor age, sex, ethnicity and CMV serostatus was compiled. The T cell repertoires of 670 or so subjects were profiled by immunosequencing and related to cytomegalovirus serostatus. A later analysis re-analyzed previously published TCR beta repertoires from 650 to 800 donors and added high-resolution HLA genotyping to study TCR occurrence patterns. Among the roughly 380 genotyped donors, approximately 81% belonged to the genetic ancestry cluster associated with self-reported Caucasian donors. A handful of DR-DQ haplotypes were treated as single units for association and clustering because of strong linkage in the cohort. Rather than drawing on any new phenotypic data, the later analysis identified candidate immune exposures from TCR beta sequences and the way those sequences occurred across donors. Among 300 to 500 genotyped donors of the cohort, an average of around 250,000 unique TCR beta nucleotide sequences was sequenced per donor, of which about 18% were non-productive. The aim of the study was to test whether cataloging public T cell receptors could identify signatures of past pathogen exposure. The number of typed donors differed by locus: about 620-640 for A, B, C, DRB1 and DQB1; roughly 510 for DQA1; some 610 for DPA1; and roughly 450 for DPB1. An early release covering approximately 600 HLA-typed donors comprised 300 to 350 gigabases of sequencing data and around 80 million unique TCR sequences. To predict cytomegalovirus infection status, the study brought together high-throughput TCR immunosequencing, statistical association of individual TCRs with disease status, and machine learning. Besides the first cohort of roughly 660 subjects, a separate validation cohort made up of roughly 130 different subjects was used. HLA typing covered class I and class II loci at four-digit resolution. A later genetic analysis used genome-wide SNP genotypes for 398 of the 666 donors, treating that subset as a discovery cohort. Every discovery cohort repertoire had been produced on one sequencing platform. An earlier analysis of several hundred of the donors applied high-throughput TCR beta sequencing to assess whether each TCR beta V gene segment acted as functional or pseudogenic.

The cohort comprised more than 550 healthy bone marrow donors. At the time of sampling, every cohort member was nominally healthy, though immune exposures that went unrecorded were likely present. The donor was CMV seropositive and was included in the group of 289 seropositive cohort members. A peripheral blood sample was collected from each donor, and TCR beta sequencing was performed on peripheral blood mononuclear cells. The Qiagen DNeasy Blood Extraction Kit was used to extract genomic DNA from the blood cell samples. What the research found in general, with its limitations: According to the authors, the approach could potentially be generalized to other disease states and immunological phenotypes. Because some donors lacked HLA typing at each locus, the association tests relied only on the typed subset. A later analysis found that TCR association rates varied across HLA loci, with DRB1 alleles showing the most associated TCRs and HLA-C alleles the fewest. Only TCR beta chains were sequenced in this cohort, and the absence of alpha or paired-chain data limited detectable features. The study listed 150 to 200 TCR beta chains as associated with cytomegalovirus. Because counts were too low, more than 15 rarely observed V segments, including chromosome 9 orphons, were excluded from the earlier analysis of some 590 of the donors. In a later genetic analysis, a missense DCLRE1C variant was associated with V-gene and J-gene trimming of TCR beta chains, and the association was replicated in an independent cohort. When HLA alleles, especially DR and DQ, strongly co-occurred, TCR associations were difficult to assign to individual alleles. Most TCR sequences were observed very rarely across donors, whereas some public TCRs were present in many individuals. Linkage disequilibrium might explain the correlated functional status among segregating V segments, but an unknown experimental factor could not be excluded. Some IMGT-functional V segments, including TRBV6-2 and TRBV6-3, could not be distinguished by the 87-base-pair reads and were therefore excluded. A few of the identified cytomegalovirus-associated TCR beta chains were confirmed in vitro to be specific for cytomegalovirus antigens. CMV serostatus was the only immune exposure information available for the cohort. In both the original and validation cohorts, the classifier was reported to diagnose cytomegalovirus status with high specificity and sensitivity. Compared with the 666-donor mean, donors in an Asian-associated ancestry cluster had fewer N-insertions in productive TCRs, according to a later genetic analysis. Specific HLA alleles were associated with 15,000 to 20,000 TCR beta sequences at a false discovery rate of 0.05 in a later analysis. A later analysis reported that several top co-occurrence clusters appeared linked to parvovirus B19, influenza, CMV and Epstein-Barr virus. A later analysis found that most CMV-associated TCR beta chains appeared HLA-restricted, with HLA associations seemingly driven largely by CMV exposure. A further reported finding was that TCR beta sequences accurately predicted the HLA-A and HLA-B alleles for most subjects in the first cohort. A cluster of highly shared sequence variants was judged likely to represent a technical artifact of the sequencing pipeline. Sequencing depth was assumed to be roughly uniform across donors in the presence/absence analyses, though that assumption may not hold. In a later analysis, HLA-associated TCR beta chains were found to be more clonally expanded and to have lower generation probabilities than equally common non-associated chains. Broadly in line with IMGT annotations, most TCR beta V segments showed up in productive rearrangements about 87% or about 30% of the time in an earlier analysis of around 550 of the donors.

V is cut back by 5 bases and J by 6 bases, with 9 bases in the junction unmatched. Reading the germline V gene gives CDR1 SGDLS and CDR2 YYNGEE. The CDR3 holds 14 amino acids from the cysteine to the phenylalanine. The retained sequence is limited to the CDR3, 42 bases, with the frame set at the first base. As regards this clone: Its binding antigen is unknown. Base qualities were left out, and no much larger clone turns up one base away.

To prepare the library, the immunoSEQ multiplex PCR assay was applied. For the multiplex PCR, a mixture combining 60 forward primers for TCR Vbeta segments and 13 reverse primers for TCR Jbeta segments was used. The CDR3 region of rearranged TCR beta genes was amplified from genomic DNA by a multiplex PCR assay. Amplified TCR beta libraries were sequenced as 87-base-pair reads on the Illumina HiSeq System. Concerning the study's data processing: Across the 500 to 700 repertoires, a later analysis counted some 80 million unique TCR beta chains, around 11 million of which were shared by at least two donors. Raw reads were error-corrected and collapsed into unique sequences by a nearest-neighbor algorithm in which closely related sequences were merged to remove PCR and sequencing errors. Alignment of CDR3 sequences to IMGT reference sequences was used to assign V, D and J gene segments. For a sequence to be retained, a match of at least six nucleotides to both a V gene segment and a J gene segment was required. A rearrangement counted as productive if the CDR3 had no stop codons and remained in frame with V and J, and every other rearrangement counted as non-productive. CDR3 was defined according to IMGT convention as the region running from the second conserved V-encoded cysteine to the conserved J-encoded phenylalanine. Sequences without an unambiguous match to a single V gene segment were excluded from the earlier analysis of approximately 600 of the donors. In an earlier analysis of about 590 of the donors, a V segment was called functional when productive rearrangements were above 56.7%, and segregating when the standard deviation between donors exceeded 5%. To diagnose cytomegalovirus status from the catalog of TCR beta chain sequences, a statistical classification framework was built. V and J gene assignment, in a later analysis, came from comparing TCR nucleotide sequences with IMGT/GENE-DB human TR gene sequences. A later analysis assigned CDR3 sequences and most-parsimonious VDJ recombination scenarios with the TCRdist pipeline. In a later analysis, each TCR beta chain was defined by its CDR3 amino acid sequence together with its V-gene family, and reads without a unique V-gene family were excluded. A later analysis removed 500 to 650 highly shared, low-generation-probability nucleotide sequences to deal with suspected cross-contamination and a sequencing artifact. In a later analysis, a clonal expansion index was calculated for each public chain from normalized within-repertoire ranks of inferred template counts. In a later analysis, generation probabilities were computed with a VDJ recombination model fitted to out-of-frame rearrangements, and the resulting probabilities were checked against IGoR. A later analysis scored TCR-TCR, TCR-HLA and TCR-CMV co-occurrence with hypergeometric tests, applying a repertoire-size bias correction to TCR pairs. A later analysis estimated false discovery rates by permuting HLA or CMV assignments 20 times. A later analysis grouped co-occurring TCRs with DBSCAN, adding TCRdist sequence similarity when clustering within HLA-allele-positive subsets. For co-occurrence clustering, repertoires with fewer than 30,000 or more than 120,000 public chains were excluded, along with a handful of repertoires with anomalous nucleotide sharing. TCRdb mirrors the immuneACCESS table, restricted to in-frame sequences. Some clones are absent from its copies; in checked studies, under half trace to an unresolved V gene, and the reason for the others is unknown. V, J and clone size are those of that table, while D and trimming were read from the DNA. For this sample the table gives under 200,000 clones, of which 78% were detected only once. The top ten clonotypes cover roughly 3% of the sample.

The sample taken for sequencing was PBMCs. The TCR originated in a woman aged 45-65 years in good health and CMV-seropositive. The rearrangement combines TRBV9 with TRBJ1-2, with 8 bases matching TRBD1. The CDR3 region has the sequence CASSQHQGADGYTF. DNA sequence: TGTGCCAGCAGTCAACATCAGGGGGCAGATGGCTACACCTTC. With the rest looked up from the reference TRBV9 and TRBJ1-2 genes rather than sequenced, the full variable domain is DSGVTQTPKHLITATGQRVTLRCSPRSGDLSVYWYQQSLDQGLQFLIQYYNGEERAKGNILERFSAQQFPDLHSELNLSSLELGDSALYFCASSQHQGADGYTFGSGTRLTVV.